Sequencing of this T cell receptor (beta chain) was carried out in a study of radiotherapy plus CTLA-4 blockade in lung cancer. Libraries were prepared by immunoSEQ multiplex PCR; TCRdb keeps only in-frame clonotypes and omits some of them. This sample has approximately 99,000 clones, with 85% to 90% found just once. This CDR3 spans 14 amino acids. The V and J ends lost 1 base and 4 bases respectively, with 10 bases between them. The germline gives CDR1 SNHLY, CDR2 FYNNEI. The chain is built from TRBV2 and TRBJ1-1; D perhaps matches TRBD1 (6 bases). The clonotype originates from a human donor with non-small cell lung cancer that progressed on radiotherapy plus ipilimumab. Sequencing used peripheral blood, obtained from a patient treated with radiotherapy plus ipilimumab. CDR3 in amino acids: CASSEDWGATEAFF. CDR3 DNA sequence: TGTGCCAGCAGTGAAGACTGGGGGGCCACTGAAGCTTTCTTT.